One sample yielded the 17 T cell receptor beta chains listed below, sequenced in a study of T cells after yellow fever vaccination. Each CDR3 protein gets one entry after TCRdb re-called the 5' RACE reads with MiXCR. In the table there are about 310,000 distinct CDR3 sequences, 3.6% of which are singletons. This sample comprised PBMCs, obtained on the day of the yellow fever booster vaccination. Receptors originate from a man aged 18-30 years who received the YFV17D yellow fever vaccine.

The genes are TRBV5-6 and TRBJ1-1, with 7 bases aligning to TRBD1. Germline V gene sequence: CDR1 SGHDT, CDR2 YYEEEE. The CDR3 consists of 13 residues. The V gene end was trimmed by 4 bases and the J gene end by 6 bases; junction bases not matched to a gene: 6. CDR3 in amino acids: CASSPDRAPEAFF. The CDR3 bases are TGTGCCAGCAGCCCTGACAGGGCGCCTGAAGCTTTCTTT.

In its sample, this clonotype was seen a few times. The V call is TRBV4-3, the J call TRBJ2-3, with D unclear. CDR3 length: 13 residues. V dropped 1 base and J dropped 5 bases, with 7 bases sitting between them. Germline V lookup: CDR1 LGHNA, CDR2 YSLEER. CDR3 bases: TGCGCCAGCAGCCAAGCATGGGAAGATACGCAGTATTTT. It specifies CASSQAWEDTQYF.

This clonotype turned up a few times. The chain carries TRBV5-6 and TRBJ2-5; tentative D call: TRBD2 (7 bases). The V end was cut by 4 bases, the J end by 7 bases, with 20 bases between. This CDR3 is 15 amino acids long. Germline lookup yields CDR1 SGHDT and CDR2 YYEEEE. The CDR3 loop is CASSTQRGGGSTQYF. Written as DNA, the CDR3 is TGTGCCAGCAGCACCCAAAGGGGGGGCGGCTCGACCCAGTACTTC. Filled out from reference TRBV5-6 and TRBJ2-5, the complete variable domain reads DAGVTQSPTHLIKTRGQQVTLRCSPKSGHDTVSWYQQALGQGPQFIFQYYEEEERQRGNFPDRFSGHQFPNYSSELNVNALLLGDSALYLCASSTQRGGGSTQYFGPGTRLLVL.

In its sample, this clonotype was seen many times. This CDR3 is CASSPDRTERPQHF. For the CDR3, the DNA is TGTGCCAGCAGCCCCGACAGGACTGAGAGGCCCCAGCATTTT. This sequence joins TRBV6-4 and TRBJ1-5; tentative D call: TRBD1 (6 bases). Trimming took 6 bases from V and 9 from J, leaving 18 bases between them. There are 14 residues in the CDR3. Germline V CDR1 and CDR2: MRHNA, SNTAGT.

This clonotype was picked up a small number of times. The V call is TRBV3-1, the J call TRBJ2-5, with 7 bases identical to TRBD2. The V gene end was trimmed by 5 bases and the J gene end by 5 bases; junction bases not matched to a gene: 5. This CDR3 spans 13 amino acids. Looked up from germline, CDR1 is LGHDT and CDR2 is YNNKEL (reference sequence). DNA for the CDR3: TGTGCCAGCAGCGCGACTAGCCGGGAGACCCAGTACTTC. Amino acid sequence: CASSATSRETQYF.

This clonotype was picked up a small number of times. The chain carries TRBV24-1 and TRBJ1-2; D call uncertain. This CDR3 spans 14 amino acids. Deletions cut 2 bases from V and 2 bases from J, with 8 bases between. Germline CDR1 KGHDR, CDR2 SFDVKD. CDR3 in amino acids: CATSDSGGNYGYTF. CDR3 DNA sequence: TGTGCCACCAGTGATTCGGGCGGGAACTATGGCTACACCTTC.

The V and J genes are TRBV5-4 and TRBJ1-3, with unresolved D. Germline values: CDR1 SGHNT, CDR2 YYREEE (reference sequence). The length of the CDR3 is 15 residues. V lost 3 bases and J lost 1, with 11 bases in between. The CDR3 bases are TGTGCCAGCAGCTCCCCATCGGGGTCTGGAAACACCATATATTTT. Protein: CASSSPSGSGNTIYF.

This clonotype has just a few counts. The V and J genes are TRBV28 and TRBJ1-2; D is undetermined. Looked up from germline, CDR1 is MDHEN and CDR2 is SYDVKM. The CDR3 extends over 15 amino acids. V was trimmed by 5 bases and J by 4 bases, leaving 17 bases between them. The CDR3 sequence is CASSAPSDGSYGYTF. CDR3 bases: TGTGCCAGCAGTGCGCCTAGTGACGGGAGCTATGGCTACACCTTC.

This chain links TRBV5-6 with TRBJ1-5; D is ambiguous. Trimming stripped 4 bases from V and 4 bases from J, with 12 bases between. This CDR3 is built from 14 residues. Germline CDR1 and CDR2: SGHDT and YYEEEE. The CDR3 loop is CASSPRRANQPQHF. The CDR3 nucleotides are TGTGCCAGCAGCCCTAGACGAGCAAATCAGCCCCAGCATTTT.

This clonotype appeared many times. The rearrangement uses TRBV20-1 and TRBJ2-1, with 8 bases aligning to TRBD2. CDR3 length equals 12 residues. J lost 4 bases, V lost 6 bases, and 2 bases had no gene match. Germline CDR1 and CDR2: DFQATT and SNEGSKA (reference sequence). This CDR3 reads CSAKRGYNEQFF. The CDR3 coding sequence is TGCAGTGCAAAGCGGGGGTACAATGAGCAGTTCTTC.

The chain couples TRBV5-6 to TRBJ2-2; possibly TRBD1 for D (5 bases). The CDR3 is 18 residues long. Germline loops: CDR1 SGHDT, CDR2 YYEEEE. With 4 bases removed from V and 3 bases from J, the gap between germline ends came to 22 bases. This CDR3 is CASSKTKKQAIYTGELFF. The CDR3 DNA reads as TGTGCCAGCAGCAAGACGAAAAAACAGGCGATTTACACCGGGGAGCTGTTTTTT.

This clonotype was recorded many times. The chain joins TRBV6-5 to TRBJ2-5, with TRBD2 identical over 11 bases. The junction had 9 bases not matched to a gene; V was cut back by 7 bases and J by 5 bases. From germline, CDR1 is MNHEY and CDR2 SVGAGI. The CDR3 has 15 amino acids. The CDR3 loop is CASTDSGGAGETQYF. The CDR3 bases are TGTGCCAGCACGGATAGCGGGGGGGCAGGGGAGACCCAGTACTTC.

The chain links TRBV5-6 to TRBJ2-7; a weak D match, TRBD1 (5 bases). Between the trimmed V and J ends, which lost 2 bases and 3 bases, there was a span of 15 bases. The CDR3 spans 15 residues. The germline V gene encodes CDR1 SGHDT and CDR2 YYEEEE. CDR3 amino acids: CASSLGLDTSYEQYV. The DNA for the CDR3 is TGTGCCAGCAGCTTAGGGCTGGACACAAGCTACGAGCAGTACGTC.

The chain links TRBV13 to TRBJ1-5, with D possibly matching TRBD1 (5 bases). Germline values: CDR1 PRHDT, CDR2 FYEKMQ (reference sequence). Trimming shortened V by 3 bases and J by 0 bases, and 12 bases separated the two germline ends. The length of the CDR3 is 16 residues. The CDR3 region is CASSLATTDSNQPQHF. CDR3 nucleotide sequence: TGTGCCAGCAGCTTGGCCACGACAGATAGCAATCAGCCCCAGCATTTT.

The table lists this clonotype with many counts. This chain links TRBV7-2 with TRBJ2-3; the match to TRBD1 covers 7 bases. This CDR3 has 15 residues. The trim removed 7 bases at V and 4 bases at J, leaving 11 bases unmatched. In germline, CDR1 is SGHTA, CDR2 FQGNSA. In DNA, the CDR3 is TGTGCCAGCACCCTCGACAGGGCTGGCGCAGATACGCAGTATTTT. It specifies CASTLDRAGADTQYF.

The V gene is TRBV6-5, the J gene TRBJ2-1; D is perhaps TRBD1 or TRBD2 (5 bases each). The CDR3 has 19 residues. Trimming removed 1 base at V and 2 bases at J, with 21 bases between. CDR1 and CDR2 from the germline V gene are MNHEY and SVGAGI. The CDR3 loop is CASSYYPLAEGPTYNEQFF. CDR3 bases: TGTGCCAGCAGTTACTATCCGCTGGCCGAGGGGCCTACCTACAATGAGCAGTTCTTC.

Ten or more counts support this clonotype. This chain's CDR3 is CASSRSAGEGYGYTF. CDR3 in DNA: TGTGCCAGCAGCCGCTCTGCGGGGGAGGGGTATGGCTACACCTTC. V is TRBV7-2 and J is TRBJ1-2; maybe TRBD1 (5 bases). Per the germline V gene, CDR1 is SGHTA and CDR2 is FQGNSA. Trimming removed 5 bases from V and 5 bases from J, with 18 bases in between. CDR3 length: 15 residues.